These 26 T cell receptor beta chains originate from one sample sequenced in a study of cytotoxic CD8 clonotypes in ibrutinib-treated CLL. Profiling relied on immunoSEQ multiplex PCR, and the TCRdb table lists in-frame clones only, not all of them. Of more than 55,000 clones in the sample, approximately 75% were seen once. The sample in question was PBMCs, obtained after 12 months of ibrutinib treatment. The receptors here all came from a human donor with chronic lymphocytic leukemia.

The chain combines TRBV5-1 with TRBJ2-5; D is undetermined. Germline V CDR1 and CDR2: SGHRS, YFSETQ. The germline V and J ends were trimmed by 4 bases and 2 bases, with 15 bases remaining between them. The CDR3 consists of 15 residues. The CDR3 here is CASSNYIGPQETQYF. The CDR3 DNA reads as TGCGCCAGCAGCAATTACATCGGACCTCAAGAGACCCAGTACTTC.

This clone showed up many times. The gene calls are TRBV29-1 and TRBJ1-1; 10 bases agree with TRBD1. V lost 5 bases and J lost 9; bases outside the gene matches: 6. The CDR3 sequence is 12 residues long. Per germline, CDR1 SQVTM and CDR2 ANQGSEA. The CDR3 here is CSVSDRGFQAFF. The CDR3 DNA sequence: TGCAGCGTTTCGGACAGGGGGTTTCAAGCTTTCTTT.

The chain carries TRBV18 and TRBJ1-2; D gene unclear. CDR3 size: 17 residues. Germline loops: CDR1 KGHSH, CDR2 LQKENI. V gave up 3 bases and J gave up 3 bases, with 20 bases separating them. The CDR3 here is CASSPAGSWSGYYGYTF. Written as DNA, the CDR3 is TGTGCCAGCTCACCCGCGGGATCCTGGAGTGGGTACTATGGCTACACCTTC.

The gene calls are TRBV28 and TRBJ2-7; D is possibly TRBD1 or TRBD2 (5 bases each). The germline V and J ends were trimmed by 7 bases and 3 bases, with 16 bases remaining between them. The CDR3 runs to 14 residues. In germline, CDR1 is MDHEN, CDR2 SYDVKM. The CDR3: CASNPPGRNYEQYF. The CDR3 DNA reads as TGTGCCAGCAACCCTCCGGGACGGAACTACGAGCAGTACTTC.

The CDR3 DNA is TGTGCCAGTAGTATATTTGGGACAGGCGTTGGCCCCCAGCATTTT. Protein sequence: CASSIFGTGVGPQHF. This chain uses TRBV19 with TRBJ1-5; 8 nucleotides line up with TRBD1. CDR1 and CDR2 from the germline V gene are LNHDA and SQIVND (reference sequence). V shed 2 bases, J shed 10 bases, and the junction held 10 bases outside the gene matches. The CDR3 has 15 amino acids.

In its sample, this clone was seen a few times. V gene TRBV28 combines with J gene TRBJ1-3; a weak D match, TRBD1 (5 bases). This CDR3 is 16 amino acids long. The V end lost 6 bases, the J end lost 3 bases, and 18 bases lay between the germline ends. From germline, CDR1 is MDHEN and CDR2 SYDVKM. The CDR3 loop is CASSTQGEGFGNTIYF. CDR3 DNA sequence: TGTGCCAGCAGCACTCAGGGTGAGGGTTTTGGAAACACCATATATTTT.

The CDR3 reads CASSGFRGNYEQYF. The CDR3 bases are TGTGCCAGCAGTGGGTTCAGGGGCAACTACGAGCAGTACTTC. The J gene is TRBJ2-7, the V gene TRBV2; tentatively, D is TRBD1 (6 bases). V was cut by 4 bases and J by 3 bases, with 13 bases left in between. The CDR3 is 14 amino acids. CDR1 is SNHLY and CDR2 is FYNNEI in the germline V gene.

This chain links TRBV11-2 with TRBJ2-7; D is undetermined. The CDR3 consists of 16 residues. Trimming stripped 4 bases from V and 4 bases from J, with 20 bases between. The germline V gene has CDR1 SGHAT and CDR2 FQNNGV. CDR3 sequence (DNA): TGTGCCAGCAGCTCCCTAAGGCCGGGCCAGCTTTACGAGCAGTACTTC. Translated: CASSSLRPGQLYEQYF.

The V gene is TRBV10-3, the J gene TRBJ2-7; TRBD2 might be the D (6 bases). This CDR3 region has 14 residues. Germline CDR1 ENHRY, CDR2 SYGVKD. V lost 6 bases and J lost 0, with 12 bases in between. This chain's CDR3 is CAISSLASSYEQYF. The CDR3 DNA reads TGTGCCATCAGCTCTCTAGCGAGCTCCTACGAGCAGTACTTC.

The chain combines TRBV7-6 with TRBJ1-3; D gene unclear. The germline V gene has CDR1 SGHVS and CDR2 FNYEAQ. The CDR3 has 14 residues. Trimming took off 5 bases at V and 0 bases at J, with 8 bases between the two ends. CDR3 protein: CASSPFDSGNTIYF. CDR3 coding DNA: TGTGCCAGCAGCCCATTCGACTCTGGAAACACCATATATTTT.

J is TRBJ2-3 and V is TRBV27; TRBD2 is a possible D gene (5 bases). The V end was cut by 0 bases, the J end by 4 bases, with 14 bases between. The length of the CDR3 is 16 residues. Germline V CDR1 and CDR2: MNHEY, SMNVEV (reference sequence). The CDR3 nucleotides are TGTGCCAGCAGTTTATCATTGTGGGAGAAGGCAGATACGCAGTATTTT. Protein: CASSLSLWEKADTQYF.

This clone was counted a single time. The chain links TRBV6-5 to TRBJ2-1; 8 nucleotides line up with TRBD1. Germline V CDR1 and CDR2: MNHEY, SVGAGI. With 6 bases clipped from V and 10 bases from J, the junction kept 11 bases outside the gene matches. This CDR3 has 14 residues. As DNA, the CDR3 is TGTGCCAGCAGCCCCAGCAGGGGGCCGGGGGAGCAGTTCTTC. Translated, it gives CASSPSRGPGEQFF.

The chain combines TRBV30 with TRBJ2-7; D might be TRBD2 (6 bases). Trimming took 0 bases from V and 1 from J, leaving 10 bases between them. The CDR3 extends over 14 amino acids. CDR1 GTSNPN and CDR2 SVGIG come from the germline V gene (reference sequence). The CDR3 reads CAWSVRAGSYEQYF. CDR3 DNA: TGTGCCTGGAGTGTACGAGCGGGTTCCTACGAGCAGTACTTC.

The gene calls are TRBV30 and TRBJ1-2, with TRBD1 identical over 7 bases. The CDR3 extends over 16 amino acids. J was trimmed by 3 bases and V by 0 bases; bases with no gene match: 10. Germline assignment: CDR1 GTSNPN and CDR2 SVGIG (reference sequence). CDR3 sequence reads: CAWSVGQGVSYYGYTF. In nucleotides, the CDR3 is TGTGCCTGGAGTGTAGGGCAGGGGGTCTCTTACTATGGCTACACCTTC.

This rearrangement joins TRBV6-1 to TRBJ2-7; 7 bases align to TRBD1. In germline, CDR1 is MNHNS, CDR2 SASEGT. The CDR3 contains 14 residues. Trimming removed 4 bases from V and 5 bases from J; junction bases left unmatched: 8. The CDR3 DNA is TGTGCCAGCAGTGGACAGGGATCTTTAGACGAGCAGTACTTC. Protein sequence: CASSGQGSLDEQYF.

This chain links TRBV5-1 with TRBJ2-5; no definite D call. CDR3 length: 13 amino acids. Germline-derived CDR1 and CDR2 are SGHRS and YFSETQ. V was trimmed by 4 bases and J by 2 bases, leaving 9 bases between them. The CDR3 loop is CASSIAQQETQYF. CDR3 nucleotide sequence: TGCGCCAGCAGCATTGCACAGCAAGAGACCCAGTACTTC.

CDR3 in DNA: TGTGCCAGCAGCTCGGGGGGAAGAGTCGAAAAACTGTTTTTT. Protein sequence: CASSSGGRVEKLFF. V is TRBV5-4 and J is TRBJ1-4; D may be TRBD1 (5 bases). CDR1 and CDR2 (germline): SGHNT, YYREEE (reference sequence). Trimming took off 3 bases at V and 8 bases at J, with 14 bases between the two ends. This CDR3 comprises 14 residues.

The count of this clone is one. The chain has TRBV19 and TRBJ1-1; TRBD1 might be the D (6 bases). The ends were cut back, 5 bases at V and 3 bases at J, with 10 bases in the middle. Germline assignment: CDR1 LNHDA and CDR2 SQIVND (reference sequence). CDR3 length equals 13 residues. CDR3 in DNA: TGTGCCAGTAGTGTCGGGGGCCACACTGAAGCTTTCTTT. It specifies CASSVGGHTEAFF.

This clone occurred a few times. This rearrangement joins TRBV19 to TRBJ2-2, with a possible D match to TRBD2 (5 bases). This CDR3 has 15 residues. The V end was cut by 7 bases, the J end by 4 bases, with 16 bases between. The germline gives CDR1 LNHDA, CDR2 SQIVND (reference sequence). The CDR3 DNA follows: TGTGCCAGTACGTCCCGGGAAGGTAGCACCGGGGAGCTGTTTTTT. The encoded protein is CASTSREGSTGELFF. Full variable domain (remainder filled in from reference TRBV19 and TRBJ2-2): DGGITQSPKYLFRKEGQNVTLSCEQNLNHDAMYWYRQDPGQGLRLIYYSQIVNDFQKGDIAEGYSVSREKKESFPLTVTSAQKNPTAFYLCASTSREGSTGELFFGEGSRLTVL.

This clone was picked up one time. The CDR3 DNA follows: TGTGCCAGCAGCTTAGTCGGCGGGAGGCCCCCCTCCTACAATGAGCAGTTCTTC. Protein: CASSLVGGRPPSYNEQFF. The chain has TRBV7-6 and TRBJ2-1; the match to TRBD2 covers 8 bases. The CDR3 is made up of 18 amino acids. Germline loops: CDR1 SGHVS, CDR2 FNYEAQ. Germline trimming cut 1 base from V and 0 bases from J; bases unmatched to any gene: 8.

This clone was seen more than once but under ten times. The rearrangement uses TRBV6-6 and TRBJ2-2, with D unresolved. CDR3 length: 16 amino acids. Germline-derived CDR1 and CDR2 are MNHNY and SVGAGI (reference sequence). V lost 0 bases to trimming and J lost 0 bases, with 8 bases between them. For the CDR3, the DNA is TGTGCCAGCAGTTACTCTTTGGTAACGAACACCGGGGAGCTGTTTTTT. Translation gives CASSYSLVTNTGELFF.

This chain connects TRBV29-1 to TRBJ2-1, with 13 nucleotides matching TRBD2. The CDR3 spans 16 residues. V gave up 3 bases and J gave up 2 bases; unmatched junction bases: 4. In germline, CDR1 is SQVTM, CDR2 ANQGSEA. The CDR3 protein is CSVEGTSGTTYNEQFF. The CDR3 region has the DNA TGCAGCGTTGAGGGGACTAGCGGGACAACCTACAATGAGCAGTTCTTC.

The gene calls are TRBV19 and TRBJ1-5; no definite D call. Germline CDR1 LNHDA, CDR2 SQIVND (reference sequence). CDR3 size: 14 residues. V was cut by 2 bases and J by 0 bases, with 5 bases left in between. Here the CDR3 reads CASSISYSNQPQHF. The CDR3 bases are TGTGCCAGTAGTATATCGTATAGCAATCAGCCCCAGCATTTT.

The V call is TRBV4-2, the J call TRBJ2-1; no clear D gene. Trimming removed 2 bases at V and 10 bases at J, with 12 bases between. The CDR3 is made up of 13 amino acids. Germline lookup yields CDR1 LGHNA and CDR2 YNFKEQ. This CDR3 is CASSQTLLREQFF. CDR3 coding DNA: TGTGCCAGCAGCCAAACCCTTTTGAGGGAGCAGTTCTTC.

This rearrangement joins TRBV28 to TRBJ2-2, with TRBD2 matching 10 bases. CDR1 is MDHEN, CDR2 SYDVKM, per germline. The ends lost 6 bases at V and 2 bases at J; junction bases unmatched: 9. This CDR3 spans 17 amino acids. The CDR3: CASSQQTSGKNTGELFF. In DNA form, the CDR3 reads TGTGCCAGCAGCCAACAAACTAGCGGGAAAAACACCGGGGAGCTGTTTTTT.

The gene calls are TRBV4-1 and TRBJ1-2, with D maybe TRBD1 (6 bases). The length of the CDR3 is 15 residues. Germline assignment: CDR1 MGHRA and CDR2 YSYEKL. Trimming took off 1 base at V and 4 bases at J, with 13 bases between the two ends. In nucleotides, the CDR3 is TGCGCCAGCAGCCAAGTTGGTGCAGGGGCCTATGGCTACACCTTC. As protein: CASSQVGAGAYGYTF.